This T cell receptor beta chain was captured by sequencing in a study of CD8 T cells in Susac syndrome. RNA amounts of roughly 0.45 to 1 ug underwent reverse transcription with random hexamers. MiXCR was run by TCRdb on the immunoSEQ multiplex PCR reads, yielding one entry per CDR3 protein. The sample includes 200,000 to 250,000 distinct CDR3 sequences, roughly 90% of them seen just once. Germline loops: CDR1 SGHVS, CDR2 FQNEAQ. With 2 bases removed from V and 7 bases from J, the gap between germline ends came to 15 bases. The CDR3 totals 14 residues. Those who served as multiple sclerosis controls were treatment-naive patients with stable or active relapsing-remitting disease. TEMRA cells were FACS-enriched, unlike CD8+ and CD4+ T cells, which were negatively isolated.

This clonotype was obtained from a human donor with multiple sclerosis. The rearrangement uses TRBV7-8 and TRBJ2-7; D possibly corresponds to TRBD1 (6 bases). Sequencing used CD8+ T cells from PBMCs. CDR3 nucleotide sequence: TGTGCCAGCAGCTTATGGGACACGGGGTGGGAGCAGTACTTC. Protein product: CASSLWDTGWEQYF.